A selection of T cell receptor beta chains follows, all from one sample in a study of OX40 agonist ivuxolimab in advanced cancers. Method: immunoSEQ multiplex PCR; TCRdb's copy keeps in-frame clones and lacks some. Among 30,000 to 40,000 clones listed, less than 85% were seen once. The sequencing used CD4+ or CD8+ T cells sorted from blood, collected in a trial of the OX40 agonist ivuxolimab. Receptor source: an adult with an advanced solid tumor such as melanoma, head and neck, liver or kidney cancer. Both conserved end residues are part of each CDR3. A D gene is named only where the DNA matches it firmly. The listing skips clone size in some rows; elsewhere it reads once, few, many or a size class.

J gene	V gene	clone size	D gene	CDR3 DNA	CDR3 protein
TRBJ2-7	TRBV5-1	.	TRBD1	TGCGCCAGCAGCTTCGACAGGGCTTACGAGCAGTACTTC	CASSFDRAYEQYF
TRBJ1-5	TRBV12-2	.	.	TGTGCAAGTCGCTTAGCGCAAGTAATGTATGGGAAGTGCAATCAGCCCCAGCATTTT	CASRLAQVMYGKCNQPQHF
TRBJ1-2	TRBV6-1	.	.	TGTGCCAGCAGTGAAACACTTAACTATGGCTACACCTTC	CASSETLNYGYTF
TRBJ1-1	TRBV6-6	.	.	TGTGCCAGCAGCTCCGACGGGCACACTGAAGCTTTCTTT	CASSSDGHTEAFF
TRBJ1-3	TRBV6-5	.	.	TGTGCCAGCACATCTCTCCTCTCTGGAAACACCATATATTTT	CASTSLLSGNTIYF
TRBJ1-1	TRBV6-6	.	.	TGTGCCAGCAGTTACCAGGCTTTGAACACTGAAGCTTTCTTT	CASSYQALNTEAFF
TRBJ2-3	TRBV4-1	.	.	TGCGCCAGCAGCCAACCCCCGGTTAGACCCGGGGGATCGCAGTATTTT	CASSQPPVRPGGSQYF
TRBJ1-1	TRBV18	once	.	TGTGCCAGCTCAGCACAGGGAGACACTGAAGCTTTCTTT	CASSAQGDTEAFF
TRBJ2-3	TRBV6-1	.	.	TGTGCCAGCAGTGATGCAGGGGCCCGCTCTGATACGCAGTATTTT	CASSDAGARSDTQYF
TRBJ2-7	TRBV13	.	TRBD1	TGTGCCAGCAGCTTATTATCCGGGACAGACCCCTACGAGCAGTACTTC	CASSLLSGTDPYEQYF
TRBJ1-3	TRBV29-1	.	.	TGCAGCGTTGAAGGCATGACAGGTTCTGGAAACACCATATATTTT	CSVEGMTGSGNTIYF
TRBJ1-1	TRBV27	.	TRBD1	TGTGCCAGCATTCATTGGGACAGACTACAAGCTTTCTTT	CASIHWDRLQAFF
TRBJ2-7	TRBV11-2	.	TRBD2	TGTGCCAGCAGCTTAGCCGGGAGGATCTTCTACGAGCAGTACTTC	CASSLAGRIFYEQYF
TRBJ2-7	TRBV13	.	TRBD2	TGTGCCAGCAGCCAGGACGCTAGCGGGGGGCACTCCTACGAGCAGTACTTC	CASSQDASGGHSYEQYF
TRBJ1-1	TRBV18	.	.	TGTGCCAGCTCACCACAGCTAAGTTTAGGGAACACTGAAGCTTTCTTT	CASSPQLSLGNTEAFF
TRBJ2-2	TRBV10-1	.	TRBD1	TGCGCCAGCAGCAGGGACAGCGTGTCCGGGGAGCTGTTTTTT	CASSRDSVSGELFF